This passage covers 32 T cell receptor beta chains from one sample sequenced in a study of cytomegalovirus exposure and HLA in healthy donors. This PCR relied on a set of 60 Vbeta primers and 13 Jbeta primers. Generated by immunoSEQ multiplex PCR, the TCRdb table keeps only in-frame clones and is missing some. The profile covers 200,000 to 300,000 clones, with 82% appearing a single time and 5.4% taken by the ten largest. Sequencing input: PBMCs. The receptors stem from a woman in her thirties or forties in good health and CMV-seropositive.

The gene calls are TRBV10-3 and TRBJ2-7; TRBD2 aligns across 10 bases. This CDR3 contains 16 residues. V dropped 8 bases and J dropped 0; count of bases not matched to a gene: 10. The germline V gene encodes CDR1 ENHRY and CDR2 SYGVKD. CDR3 in amino acids: CAIREELAGNSYEQYF. The CDR3 DNA sequence: TGTGCCATCCGGGAGGAACTAGCGGGGAACTCCTACGAGCAGTACTTC.

The chain recombines TRBV7-9 with TRBJ2-6; 12 bases fit TRBD2. In germline, CDR1 is SEHNR, CDR2 FQNEAQ (reference sequence). V gave up 11 bases and J gave up 2 bases; unmatched junction bases: 16. CDR3 length: 19 residues. Here the CDR3 reads CARDRGPRLAGAGANVLTF. CDR3 coding DNA: TGTGCCCGCGACAGGGGACCGAGACTAGCGGGAGCTGGGGCCAACGTCCTGACTTTC.

The J gene is TRBJ1-2, the V gene TRBV4-1, with a possible D match to TRBD1 (5 bases). CDR3 size: 15 residues. The germline gives CDR1 MGHRA, CDR2 YSYEKL. Trimming took off 7 bases at V and 8 bases at J, with 23 bases between the two ends. The DNA for the CDR3 is TGCGCCAGCACCAAAGATTTCAGGGCCGGCGACGGCTACACCTTC. Translated, it gives CASTKDFRAGDGYTF.

The chain combines TRBV7-3 with TRBJ2-5; TRBD1 might be the D (6 bases). Germline CDR1 is SGHTA and CDR2 is FQGTGA. This CDR3 spans 16 amino acids. Trimming took 5 bases from V and 5 from J, leaving 21 bases between them. In DNA form, the CDR3 reads TGTGCCAGCAGCCCAACCGCTACAGGGTATAGGGAGACCCAGTACTTC. It specifies CASSPTATGYRETQYF.

V and J are TRBV5-1 and TRBJ1-2; TRBD1 is a possible D gene (6 bases). V was trimmed by 0 bases and J by 5 bases, leaving 14 bases between them. Looked up from germline, CDR1 is SGHRS and CDR2 is YFSETQ. The CDR3 is 15 amino acids. Here the CDR3 DNA reads TGCGCCAGCAGCTTGGCACAGGGAAATTCGTATGGCTACACCTTC. Translated, it gives CASSLAQGNSYGYTF.

The chain is built from TRBV30 and TRBJ1-2; 10 positions match TRBD1. The ends lost 7 bases at V and 4 bases at J; junction bases unmatched: 9. The CDR3 runs to 14 residues. Germline assignment: CDR1 GTSNPN and CDR2 SVGIG (reference sequence). The CDR3 here is CAFRQGARGYGYTF. The CDR3 DNA sequence: TGTGCCTTTCGACAGGGGGCGAGGGGCTATGGCTACACCTTC.

The rearrangement links TRBV7-3 to TRBJ2-5; 7 nucleotides line up with TRBD1. CDR3 length: 16 residues. CDR1 SGHTA and CDR2 FQGTGA come from the germline V gene. The J segment lost 1 base and the V segment lost 4 bases, leaving 9 bases of the junction unmatched. In nucleotides, the CDR3 is TGTGCCAGCAGCTCGACAGGGATGGGACCCCAAGAGACCCAGTACTTC. Translation gives CASSSTGMGPQETQYF.

This chain connects TRBV19 to TRBJ2-5; tentatively, D is TRBD2 (5 bases). V was trimmed by 8 bases and J by 5 bases, leaving 21 bases between them. This CDR3 contains 15 residues. CDR1 is LNHDA and CDR2 is SQIVND in the germline V gene (reference sequence). The CDR3 coding sequence is TGTGCCAGTGGGGAGTCTGGGATTTTTCAGGAGACCCAGTACTTC. Protein sequence: CASGESGIFQETQYF. Variable domain in full (rest from reference TRBV19 and TRBJ2-5): DGGITQSPKYLFRKEGQNVTLSCEQNLNHDAMYWYRQDPGQGLRLIYYSQIVNDFQKGDIAEGYSVSREKKESFPLTVTSAQKNPTAFYLCASGESGIFQETQYFGPGTRLLVL.

This chain connects TRBV10-3 to TRBJ1-3; D may be TRBD1 (6 bases). V lost 6 bases and J 4 bases, leaving 16 bases between the germline ends. Germline V lookup: CDR1 ENHRY, CDR2 SYGVKD. The CDR3 has 15 residues. As DNA, the CDR3 is TGTGCCATCAGCTTTGGGGGCGCGACCGGAAACACCATATATTTT. Translating it yields CAISFGGATGNTIYF.

The chain joins TRBV2 to TRBJ2-3; D remains ambiguous. Germline CDR1 reads SNHLY; CDR2 reads FYNNEI. The CDR3 length is 13 residues. The V end was cut by 9 bases, the J end by 0 bases, with 10 bases between. The CDR3 coding sequence is TGTGCCAGGGATTTGCGGAGCACAGATACGCAGTATTTT. Its translation: CARDLRSTDTQYF.

The V call is TRBV11-1, the J call TRBJ2-1; TRBD1 is a possible D gene (5 bases). There are 13 residues in the CDR3. V was clipped by 2 bases and J by 6 bases, with 8 bases between them. Germline CDR1 and CDR2: SGHAT and FQDESV (reference sequence). CDR3 sequence: CASSLQGSNEQFF. The CDR3 region has the DNA TGTGCCAGCAGCTTACAGGGTAGCAATGAGCAGTTCTTC.

The CDR3 loop is CSVPGFGGRGTEAFF. The CDR3 DNA sequence: TGCAGCGTTCCGGGGTTTGGAGGGAGAGGCACTGAAGCTTTCTTT. The rearrangement uses TRBV29-1 and TRBJ1-1; D unresolved. This CDR3 spans 15 amino acids. V was clipped by 5 bases and J by 4 bases, with 20 bases between them. CDR1 and CDR2 from the germline V gene are SQVTM and ANQGSEA.

V usage is TRBV7-9 and J usage is TRBJ2-7; 11 positions match TRBD1. The CDR3 totals 15 residues. The ends lost 5 bases at V and 2 bases at J; junction bases unmatched: 5. Germline values: CDR1 SEHNR, CDR2 FQNEAQ (reference sequence). The CDR3 is CASSGPGQGAYEQYF. The CDR3 DNA follows: TGTGCCAGCAGCGGACCGGGACAGGGGGCCTACGAGCAGTACTTC.

The genes are TRBV7-8 and TRBJ1-4; 7 positions match TRBD1. CDR1 and CDR2 from the germline V gene are SGHVS and FQNEAQ. The trim removed 5 bases at V and 0 bases at J, leaving 6 bases unmatched. The length of the CDR3 is 16 residues. The CDR3 DNA follows: TGTGCCAGCAGCCTCTCGGGACAGCCAACTAATGAAAAACTGTTTTTT. It specifies CASSLSGQPTNEKLFF.

The CDR3 DNA reads TGCAGCGCCGCTGGGGGGTCGGGGACCTACGAGCAGTACTTC. This codes for CSAAGGSGTYEQYF. The chain employs TRBV29-1 and TRBJ2-7, with D perhaps TRBD2 (6 bases). CDR1 and CDR2 (germline): SQVTM, ANQGSEA. V shed 7 bases and J shed 2 bases, with 18 bases lying between them. This CDR3 is 14 amino acids long.

The V and J genes are TRBV30 and TRBJ2-3; D remains unclear. Per germline, CDR1 GTSNPN and CDR2 SVGIG (reference sequence). V was shortened by 0 bases and J by 5 bases, with 6 bases between the two germline ends. This CDR3 has 12 residues. The CDR3 region is CAWSVHKDTQYF. Here the CDR3 DNA reads TGTGCCTGGAGTGTACATAAAGATACGCAGTATTTT.

The CDR3 loop is CASSLNPGNTDTQYF. CDR3 in DNA: TGTGCCAGCAGCTTAAACCCGGGAAACACAGATACGCAGTATTTT. The genes are TRBV7-3 and TRBJ2-3, with D tentatively TRBD2 (5 bases). This CDR3 region has 15 residues. Trimming left V 1 base short and J 2 bases short, with 10 bases between. Germline V gene lookup returns CDR1 SGHTA and CDR2 FQGTGA.

The chain couples TRBV28 to TRBJ1-2; perhaps TRBD1 as D (6 bases). V was trimmed by 2 bases and J by 6 bases, leaving 10 bases between them. CDR3 length equals 13 residues. Looked up from germline, CDR1 is MDHEN and CDR2 is SYDVKM. The CDR3 loop is CASSLTGWNGYTF. DNA of the CDR3: TGTGCCAGCAGTTTAACAGGGTGGAATGGCTACACCTTC.

The V call is TRBV10-3, the J call TRBJ2-7, with D unresolved. CDR1 is ENHRY and CDR2 is SYGVKD in the germline V gene. CDR3 length: 16 amino acids. The V gene lost 3 bases and the J gene lost 0 bases, with 15 bases spanning the gap. The CDR3 nucleotides are TGTGCCATCAGTGATCATAAGAGCCATAGCTCCTACGAGCAGTACTTC. Translation: CAISDHKSHSSYEQYF.

V and J are TRBV6-5 and TRBJ1-5; D is uncertain. V lost 0 bases, J lost 6 bases, and 6 bases lay in between. Germline CDR1 reads MNHEY; CDR2 reads SVGAGI. CDR3 length: 13 residues. CDR3 in amino acids: CASSYSLSQPQHF. Written as DNA, the CDR3 is TGTGCCAGCAGTTACTCGTTGAGTCAGCCCCAGCATTTT.

J is TRBJ2-2 and V is TRBV6-5, with TRBD1 identical over 8 bases. Germline assignment: CDR1 MNHEY and CDR2 SVGAGI. The CDR3 length is 15 residues. V gave up 6 bases and J gave up 4 bases; unmatched junction bases: 7. In DNA form, the CDR3 reads TGTGCCAGCAGCACCCAGGGGGCGTCCACCGGGGAGCTGTTTTTT. It encodes CASSTQGASTGELFF.

The table lists this clone with a count of one. The rearrangement links TRBV11-3 to TRBJ2-2, with D tentatively TRBD2 (6 bases). CDR1 is SGHNT, CDR2 YENEEA, per germline. CDR3 length equals 16 residues. The germline V and J ends were trimmed by 4 bases and 3 bases, with 15 bases remaining between them. The CDR3 region is CASSSLAGGDTGELFF. The CDR3 nucleotides read TGTGCCAGCAGCTCACTAGCAGGAGGGGACACCGGGGAGCTGTTTTTT.

The gene calls are TRBV7-2 and TRBJ2-7; TRBD2 aligns across 16 bases. The germline gives CDR1 SGHTA, CDR2 FQGNSA. V shed 5 bases, J shed 5 bases, and the junction held 3 bases outside the gene matches. The length of the CDR3 is 15 residues. In DNA form, the CDR3 reads TGTGCCAGCAGCGGGACTAGCGGGGGGGCCCACGAGCAGTACTTC. This translates into CASSGTSGGAHEQYF.

The chain carries TRBV19 and TRBJ2-7; the D is unclear. From germline, CDR1 is LNHDA and CDR2 SQIVND (reference sequence). The CDR3 spans 14 residues. Trimming took off 3 bases at V and 0 bases at J, with 9 bases between the two ends. Here the CDR3 reads CASSILLSSYEQYF. CDR3 nucleotides: TGTGCCAGTAGTATCCTTCTCAGCTCCTACGAGCAGTACTTC.

This sequence joins TRBV10-3 and TRBJ2-7, with TRBD1 identical over 8 bases. CDR3 length equals 11 residues. Germline V gene data show CDR1 as ENHRY and CDR2 as SYGVKD. The J segment lost 3 bases and the V segment lost 11 bases, leaving 3 bases of the junction unmatched. Here the CDR3 reads CAATGDYEQYF. The CDR3, as DNA: TGTGCCGCGACAGGGGACTACGAGCAGTACTTC.

V usage is TRBV7-3 and J usage is TRBJ1-1; D not resolved. Per germline, CDR1 SGHTA and CDR2 FQGTGA. Trimming stripped 4 bases from V and 0 bases from J, with 6 bases between. The CDR3 contains 13 residues. The CDR3: CASSSDMNTEAFF. The CDR3 DNA reads as TGTGCCAGCAGCTCAGACATGAACACTGAAGCTTTCTTT.

V and J are TRBV2 and TRBJ1-2; 9 nucleotides match TRBD1. CDR1 and CDR2 from the germline V gene are SNHLY and FYNNEI. This CDR3 is 12 amino acids long. Germline trimming cut 11 bases from V and 5 bases from J; bases unmatched to any gene: 6. DNA for the CDR3: TGTGCCGGGGGGGACAGGGTGTATGGCTACACCTTC. It encodes CAGGDRVYGYTF.

This clone was observed a handful of times. This sequence joins TRBV7-2 and TRBJ1-2; possible D gene TRBD1, 5 bases. Germline assignment: CDR1 SGHTA and CDR2 FQGNSA. This CDR3 has 12 residues. V was trimmed by 4 bases and J by 4 bases, leaving 7 bases between them. The CDR3 coding sequence is TGTGCCAGCAGCTGGGACTCCTATGGCTACACCTTC. The encoded protein is CASSWDSYGYTF.

This clone occurred once. The rearrangement links TRBV7-2 to TRBJ1-3; 7 positions agree with TRBD1. V was pared by 5 bases and J by 0 bases, with 4 bases of the junction left unmatched. Germline CDR1 SGHTA, CDR2 FQGNSA. This CDR3 spans 15 amino acids. The CDR3 spells CASSLWTGSGNTIYF. In DNA form, the CDR3 reads TGTGCCAGCAGCCTCTGGACAGGCTCTGGAAACACCATATATTTT. The full variable domain, with the rest looked up from reference TRBV7-2 and TRBJ1-3, is GAGVSQSPSNKVTEKGKDVELRCDPISGHTALYWYRQSLGQGLEFLIYFQGNSAPDKSGLPSDRFSAERTGGSVSTLTIQRTQQEDSAVYLCASSLWTGSGNTIYFGEGSWLTVV.

The CDR3 DNA reads as TGTGCCAGCAGCCTGACCGGGACAGGGGGCTTCGAGCAGTACTTC. It translates to CASSLTGTGGFEQYF. The V call is TRBV6-1, the J call TRBJ2-7; 12 bases match TRBD1. There are 15 residues in the CDR3. CDR1 and CDR2 from the germline V gene are MNHNS and SASEGT. V lost 6 bases to trimming and J lost 6 bases; unmatched junction nucleotides: 9.

The V gene is TRBV11-2, the J gene TRBJ2-3; 8 bases agree with TRBD2. The germline gives CDR1 SGHAT, CDR2 FQNNGV. There are 16 residues in the CDR3. Trimming removed 6 bases from V and 4 bases from J; junction bases left unmatched: 12. CDR3 protein: CASRLGEREFADTQYF. The CDR3 nucleotides read TGTGCCAGCAGGCTCGGGGAGCGGGAGTTCGCAGATACGCAGTATTTT.

This clone was seen only once. This specimen includes other DNA sequences encoding the same CDR3. CDR3 in DNA: TGTGCCAGCACAGGGGGGAGCAATCAGCCCCAGCATTTT. Translated: CASTGGSNQPQHF. The chain uses TRBV2 and TRBJ1-5, with 7 bases that match TRBD1. Trimming took 7 bases from V and 1 from J; bases not matched to a gene: 1. Germline CDR1 SNHLY, CDR2 FYNNEI. The CDR3 contains 13 residues.